A single sample is the source of the 22 T cell receptor beta chains below, sequenced in a study of post-analysis software for immune sequencing data. Findings and limits, study-wide: Compared with controls, patients had more of about five TRBV segments, including TRBV5-6, TRBV5-1 and TRBV20-1.

Built from TCR beta cDNA, the libraries had unique molecular identifiers in them. A single record per CDR3 protein comes from TCRdb applying MiXCR to the PCR reads. The sample has hundreds of thousands of distinct CDR3 sequences, 53% seen once; the top ten hold approximately 4.5%. These receptors' targets are unknown. The sample taken for sequencing was blood. The receptors derive from a girl under 18 with multiple sclerosis.

The rearrangement links TRBV10-3 to TRBJ2-5; TRBD2 aligns across 11 bases. The J call may be faulty, since TRBJ2-7 better matches the DNA end. Germline V gene lookup returns CDR1 ENHRY and CDR2 SYGVKD. This CDR3 comprises 14 residues. In nucleotides, the CDR3 is TGTGCCATCATGGGGACTAGCGGAACCTACGAGCAGTACTTC. Translation: CAIMGTSGTYEQYF.

This clonotype showed up just a few times. This chain connects TRBV29-1 to TRBJ2-1, with a weak D call TRBD2 (6 bases). The CDR3 extends over 13 amino acids. V gave up 7 bases and J gave up 7 bases, with 17 bases separating them. CDR1 is SQVTM, CDR2 ANQGSEA, per germline. The chain's CDR3 is CSAPEVGGNEQFF. The CDR3 DNA follows: TGCAGCGCCCCCGAGGTCGGAGGGAATGAGCAGTTCTTC.

The chain is built from TRBV6-2 or TRBV6-3 and TRBJ1-2; D gene uncertain. Trimming stripped 2 bases from V and 6 bases from J, with 13 bases between. CDR1 and CDR2 from the germline V gene are MNHEY and SVGEGT. This CDR3 has 14 amino acids. The CDR3 here is CASSYLSSGDGYTF. CDR3 sequence (DNA): TGTGCCAGCAGTTACCTTTCCTCCGGCGATGGCTACACCTTC.

This clonotype was counted between two and nine times. The CDR3 nucleotides read TGCAGCGTTGACCGGACAGGGCAAGAGACCCAGTACTTC. Its protein is CSVDRTGQETQYF. The chain employs TRBV29-1 and TRBJ2-5, with TRBD1 matching 8 bases. The CDR3 extends over 13 amino acids. V shed 3 bases, J shed 2 bases, and the junction held 2 bases outside the gene matches. CDR1 SQVTM and CDR2 ANQGSEA come from the germline V gene.

The CDR3 sequence: CASSFDPGGNYGYTF. CDR3 DNA: TGCGCCAGCAGCTTTGATCCGGGAGGGAACTATGGCTACACCTTC. The chain has TRBV5-1 and TRBJ1-2; unclear D gene. Germline values: CDR1 SGHRS, CDR2 YFSETQ. With 2 bases removed from V and 2 bases from J, the gap between germline ends came to 13 bases. This CDR3 has 15 amino acids.

In its sample, this clonotype was seen a few times. The V gene is TRBV4-1, the J gene TRBJ2-5; no clear D. From germline, CDR1 is MGHRA and CDR2 YSYEKL. There are 14 residues in the CDR3. Trimming pared 4 bases from V and 1 base from J, leaving 10 bases between. The CDR3 sequence: CASSRIVGQETQYF. CDR3 in DNA: TGCGCCAGCAGCCGGATCGTCGGCCAAGAGACCCAGTACTTC.

This chain connects TRBV18 to TRBJ2-7; unclear D gene. The CDR3 runs 14 residues. Trimming shortened V by 1 base and J by 0 bases, and 7 bases separated the two germline ends. Germline V gene lookup returns CDR1 KGHSH and CDR2 LQKENI. Here the CDR3 reads CASSPRTSSYEQYF. In nucleotides, the CDR3 is TGTGCCAGCTCACCACGGACCAGCTCCTACGAGCAGTACTTC.

This clonotype appeared once. The chain recombines TRBV11-2 with TRBJ2-1, with TRBD2 identical over 14 bases. The V and J ends lost 5 bases and 6 bases, in that order; junction bases with no gene match: 12. There are 18 residues in the CDR3. The germline gives CDR1 SGHAT, CDR2 FQNNGV. CDR3 sequence: CASSPRLAGGGGGNEQFF. The DNA of the CDR3 is TGTGCCAGCAGCCCTCGACTAGCGGGAGGGGGTGGCGGCAATGAGCAGTTCTTC.

This clonotype was counted a few times. The V gene is TRBV7-9, the J gene TRBJ1-2; D is perhaps TRBD1 (5 bases). CDR3 size: 12 residues. V was shortened by 1 base and J by 7 bases, with 7 bases between the two germline ends. The germline CDR1 and CDR2 sequences are SEHNR and FQNEAQ (reference sequence). CDR3 region: CASSLGGTGYTF. The CDR3 region has the DNA TGTGCCAGCAGCTTAGGGGGGACTGGCTACACCTTC.

This clonotype came up a few times. This chain links TRBV6-1 with TRBJ2-4, with 7 bases lining up with TRBD2. Germline trimming cut 6 bases from V and 1 base from J; bases unmatched to any gene: 18. CDR1 MNHNS and CDR2 SASEGT come from the germline V gene. This CDR3 is built from 19 residues. Written as DNA, the CDR3 is TGTGCCAGCAGCTGGACTAGTGGGGGGAGGGGTCTGGCCAAAAACATTCAGTACTTC. Residues: CASSWTSGGRGLAKNIQYF.

The rearrangement uses TRBV7-9 and TRBJ2-1; 7 positions match TRBD1. The CDR3 covers 14 residues. Per germline, CDR1 SEHNR and CDR2 FQNEAQ (reference sequence). Unmatched junction bases numbered 9, after V lost 4 bases and J lost 9 bases. The CDR3 loop is CASSSYRGKGEQFF. In DNA, the CDR3 is TGTGCCAGCAGCTCTTACAGGGGAAAGGGTGAGCAGTTCTTC.

The rearrangement links TRBV6-6 to TRBJ2-7; a weak D match, TRBD2 (6 bases). There are 14 residues in the CDR3. V was pared by 4 bases and J by 4 bases, with 14 bases between. From germline, CDR1 is MNHNY and CDR2 SVGAGI (reference sequence). The CDR3 DNA sequence: TGTGCCAGCAGTTTGGTGTTGGGGGGTTACGAGCAGTACTTC. It encodes CASSLVLGGYEQYF.

This clonotype was recorded a few times. The V gene is TRBV6-2 or TRBV6-3, the J gene TRBJ1-4; maybe TRBD1 (5 bases). The CDR3 has 13 amino acids. The germline V gene encodes CDR1 MNHEY and CDR2 SVGEGT. The V and J ends lost 5 bases and 7 bases respectively, with 11 bases between them. DNA for the CDR3: TGTGCCAGCAGTCCCGGACACAGTGAAAAACTGTTTTTT. Amino acids: CASSPGHSEKLFF.

The CDR3 loop is CASSQEPGLESDTQFF. The CDR3 coding sequence is TGTGCCAGCAGCCAAGAGCCAGGACTAGAGTCGGATACCCAGTTCTTC. The chain combines TRBV14 with TRBJ2-1, with 7 positions matching TRBD2. The germline CDR1 and CDR2 sequences are SGHDN and FVKESK. This CDR3 comprises 16 residues. V lost 0 bases and J lost 13; bases outside the gene matches: 15.

The V gene is TRBV29-1, the J gene TRBJ1-1; D gene uncertain. The V gene lost 2 bases and the J gene lost 1 base, with 5 bases spanning the gap. The CDR3 spans 12 residues. The germline V gene has CDR1 SQVTM and CDR2 ANQGSEA. The CDR3 loop reads CSVEMRNTEAFF. DNA for the CDR3: TGCAGCGTTGAAATGAGGAACACTGAAGCTTTCTTT. Full variable domain (missing parts from reference TRBV29-1 and TRBJ1-1): SAVISQKPSRDICQRGTSLTIQCQVDSQVTMMFWYRQQPGQSLTLIATANQGSEATYESGFVIDKFPISRPNLTFSTLTVSNMSPEDSSIYLCSVEMRNTEAFFGQGTRLTVV.

The chain combines TRBV7-2 with TRBJ2-1, with D possibly TRBD1 on 5 matching bases. The length of the CDR3 is 15 residues. Germline CDR1 and CDR2: SGHTA and FQGNSA. Trimming removed 6 bases at V and 0 bases at J, with 12 bases between. CDR3 in amino acids: CASRRQLGSYNEQFF. The CDR3 DNA reads as TGTGCCAGCAGACGACAGCTGGGCTCCTACAATGAGCAGTTCTTC.

This clonotype was found a few times. The chain uses TRBV28 and TRBJ1-1; D uncertain. The CDR3 runs 13 residues. The germline CDR1 and CDR2 sequences are MDHEN and SYDVKM. V lost 3 bases and J 1 base, leaving 6 bases between the germline ends. In nucleotides, the CDR3 is TGTGCCAGCAGTTTGTTGGAGAACACTGAAGCTTTCTTT. This translates into CASSLLENTEAFF.

The rearrangement joins TRBV5-1 to TRBJ2-7; a weak D match, TRBD1 (6 bases). CDR3 length: 16 amino acids. V was clipped by 0 bases and J by 6 bases, with 19 bases between them. From germline, CDR1 is SGHRS and CDR2 YFSETQ. The CDR3 protein is CASSLGVSGTGSEQYF. The CDR3 DNA reads TGCGCCAGCAGCTTGGGCGTCTCTGGCACAGGGTCCGAGCAGTACTTC. Supplemented by reference TRBV5-1 and TRBJ2-7, the full variable domain reads KAGVTQTPRYLIKTRGQQVTLSCSPISGHRSVSWYQQTPGQGLQFLFEYFSETQRNKGNFPGRFSGRQFSNSRSEMNVSTLELGDSALYLCASSLGVSGTGSEQYFGPGTRLTVT.

The genes are TRBV29-1 and TRBJ1-2; D gene uncertain. The V end lost 6 bases, the J end lost 7 bases, and 9 bases lay between the germline ends. The CDR3 contains 10 residues. In germline, CDR1 is SQVTM, CDR2 ANQGSEA. The CDR3, as DNA: TGCAGCGTCGGTGGACTTGGCTACACCTTC. Translated: CSVGGLGYTF.

This clonotype was detected a few times. For the CDR3, the DNA is TGTGCCACCAGCAGCAACCGGGGGAAGGTACAAGAGACCCAGTACTTC. Its protein product is CATSSNRGKVQETQYF. The rearrangement links TRBV15 to TRBJ2-5; weak D call: TRBD2 (6 bases). Germline V lookup: CDR1 LNHNV, CDR2 YYDKDF (reference sequence). The length of the CDR3 is 16 residues. Trimming took off 3 bases at V and 2 bases at J, with 16 bases between the two ends. Complete variable domain (other parts from reference TRBV15 and TRBJ2-5): DAMVIQNPRYQVTQFGKPVTLSCSQTLNHNVMYWYQQKSSQAPKLLFHYYDKDFNNEADTPDNFQSRRPNTSFCFLDIRSPGLGDTAMYLCATSSNRGKVQETQYFGPGTRLLVL.

The rearrangement uses TRBV12-3 or TRBV12-4 and TRBJ2-3, with a possible D match to TRBD2 (5 bases). With 6 bases removed from V and 9 bases from J, the gap between germline ends came to 19 bases. This CDR3 has 14 amino acids. DNA of the CDR3: TGTGCCAGCAGCGCCCCTCTGAATGCGGGCACGCAGTATTTT. It is translated as CASSAPLNAGTQYF.

This clonotype was seen more than once but under ten times. The chain links TRBV3-1 to TRBJ2-7; the D gene is possibly TRBD1 (6 bases). V lost 0 bases and J lost 4, with 19 bases in between. The CDR3 spans 17 residues. CDR1 is LGHDT, CDR2 YNNKEL, per germline (reference sequence). The CDR3 loop is CASSQDPRGAGVYEQYF. The CDR3 DNA sequence: TGTGCCAGCAGCCAAGATCCCAGGGGCGCCGGGGTATACGAGCAGTACTTC.